This T cell receptor (beta chain) stems from a study of PD-1 blockade in classical Hodgkin lymphoma (dated by TCRdb to the early 2020s). With regard to the full study: Nivolumab dosing was 3 mg/kg intravenously every 2 weeks, continuing until either disease progression or unacceptable toxicity. To define a peripheral blood immune signature of response to PD-1 blockade in classical Hodgkin lymphoma, the study combined TCR beta sequencing with CyTOF.

Regarding this clone: Its antigen has not been determined. No per-base quality is available; no much larger clone lies one base away.

This specimen's time point label, interpreted: cycle 4 day 1 (C4D1), after less than 7 weeks of nivolumab. Every trial patient had relapsed following autologous stem cell transplantation, and prior brentuximab vedotin exposure was what differed among cohorts A, B and C. A total of 56 patients with relapsed/refractory classical Hodgkin lymphoma made up the trial cohort, and each patient's best overall response was complete response, partial response or progressive disease. In the multi-cohort phase II CheckMate 205 trial, trial patients received single-agent nivolumab. An independent review committee assessed best overall response by applying the 2007 International Working Group response criteria. Trial PBMCs were collected immediately before nivolumab initiation (C1D1) and during therapy at cycle 2 day 1 and cycle 4 day 1. Peripheral blood was collected in 8 mL Vacutainer Cell Preparation Tubes, from which PBMCs were isolated by centrifugation and then cryopreserved.

Genomic DNA was isolated using the Qiagen DNeasy kit from unsorted PBMCs as well as from negatively selected CD4+ and CD8+ fractions. Using primers that anneal to V and J segments, immunoSEQ multiplex PCR amplified the TCR beta CDR3 regions. A synthetic immune receptor repertoire was used to minimize amplification bias, and any residual bias was removed computationally once sequencing was done. In the paper's pipeline: Repertoire diversity was quantified as the Shannon entropy index using custom Python scripts. Unsorted, CD4+ and CD8+ repertoires were analyzed separately, except in combined analyses where CD4+ and CD8+ sequences were merged in silico. Clonal expansion was defined as at least a 2-fold frequency increase after treatment relative to C1D1, with a pseudocount of 0.5 for undetected baseline clones. Singleton clones were defined as clones with 0 or 1 copy at C1D1, and non-singleton clones were defined as clones with 2 or more copies. Clones expanded in unsorted samples were assigned a CD4+, CD8+ or unknown annotation through matching of protein sequences in sorted samples from the same patient. Wilcoxon tests were applied to paired samples to test diversity changes from C1D1 to C4D1. TCRdb took over this immuneACCESS table, retaining in-frame rearrangements with V and J assigned. Such tables are incomplete; in checked studies, under half of the missing clones stem from an unresolved V gene, and the remainder is unexplained. V and J calls and clone size are copied from that table; D and trimming were computed from the DNA. The sample table lists under 80,000 clones, 87% of them with a count of one. The ten largest clones add up to roughly 8.7% of the sample.

The V and J ends are trimmed by 5 bases and 4 bases, leaving 15 bases between them. The germline V gene (reference sequence) sets CDR1 to LNHDA and CDR2 to SQIVND. Including cysteine and phenylalanine, the CDR3 has 16 amino acids. The DNA shown is the 48-base CDR3, in frame from base 1. Findings and caveats that apply to the study as a whole: The study was restricted to a single clinical trial cohort, and the causes of repertoire differences, possibly disease activity or prior therapy, were left undefined. Among trial patients, those achieving complete response had baseline diversity similar to that of newly diagnosed patients, while diversity was significantly lower in partial responders and progressors. Baseline TCR diversity was reported as lower in newly diagnosed patients than in healthy donors, and lower still in relapsed/refractory patients. A significant rise by C4D1 was seen in CD4+ but not CD8+ TCR diversity (p=0.0027 vs p=0.16), with the rise being most apparent in complete responders (p=0.02). Lower diversity was observed in patients in whom nivolumab was started less than 1 year after ASCT, and these patients were excluded from later analyses so that confounding by immune reconstitution would be avoided.

This receptor was identified in a human donor with classical Hodgkin lymphoma. The rearrangement joined TRBV19 to TRBJ2-6; possibly the D gene is TRBD1, per 6 matching bases. The source was peripheral blood mononuclear cells (PBMCs), collected before the fourth cycle of nivolumab. The encoded CDR3 is CASSPTGTSGANVLTF. In nucleotide form, the sequence is TGTGCCAGTAGTCCCACCGGGACATCAGGGGCCAACGTCCTGACTTTC.